One TCR beta chain is described in this entry. Its target is unknown. Time point defined: cycle 4 day 1 (C4D1), after six to seven weeks of nivolumab. Each and every patient relapsed after autologous stem cell transplantation, and patients got differing brentuximab vedotin exposure. Out of thawed PBMCs, magnetic negative selection purified CD4+ T cells. Trimming at V came to 4 bases and at J to 9 bases, leaving 15 bases not matched to a gene. The CDR3 extends over 17 amino acids. Germline CDR1 SGDLS, CDR2 YYNGEE. Using immunoSEQ multiplex PCR, the repertoire was profiled, and TCRdb retains in-frame clones only, with some absent. This sample has about 27,000 clones, with approximately 89% found just once. These data come from a study of PD-1 blockade in classical Hodgkin lymphoma. General study points: There was a significant rise in CD4+ TCR diversity by C4D1, with no such rise for CD8+. Reasons behind the repertoire differences stay unclear, perhaps disease activity or earlier therapy. Healthy donors were reported to have higher baseline TCR diversity than newly diagnosed patients. Complete responders possessed baseline diversity comparable to newly diagnosed patients.

Specimen: CD4+ T cells from blood, collected before the fourth cycle of nivolumab. This clonotype was sampled from a human donor with classical Hodgkin lymphoma. The V call is TRBV9, the J call TRBJ1-6; 8 positions agree with TRBD1. The CDR3 reads CASSQGPVDRVPSPLHF. The DNA of the CDR3 is TGTGCCAGCAGCCAGGGGCCGGTGGACAGGGTTCCTTCACCCCTCCACTTT.